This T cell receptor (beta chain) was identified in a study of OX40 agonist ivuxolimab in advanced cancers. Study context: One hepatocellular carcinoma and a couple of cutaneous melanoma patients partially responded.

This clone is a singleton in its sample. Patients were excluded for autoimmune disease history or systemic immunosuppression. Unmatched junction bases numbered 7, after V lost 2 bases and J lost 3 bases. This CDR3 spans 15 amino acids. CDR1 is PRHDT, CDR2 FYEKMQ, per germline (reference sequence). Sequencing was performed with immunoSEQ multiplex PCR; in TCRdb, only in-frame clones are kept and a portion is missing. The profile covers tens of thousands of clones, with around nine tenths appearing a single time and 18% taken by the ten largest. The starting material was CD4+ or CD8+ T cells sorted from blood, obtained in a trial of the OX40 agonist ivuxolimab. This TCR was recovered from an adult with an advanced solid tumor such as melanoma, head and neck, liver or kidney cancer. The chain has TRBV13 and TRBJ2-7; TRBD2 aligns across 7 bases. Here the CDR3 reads CASSLRGLGHYEQYF. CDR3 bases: TGTGCCAGCAGCTTACGAGGACTAGGGCACTACGAGCAGTACTTC.